This paragraph reports one T cell receptor beta chain. Trimming took 0 bases from V and 1 from J; bases not matched to a gene: 0. The CDR3 has 15 residues. Germline V gene lookup returns CDR1 SGHRS and CDR2 YFSETQ. This entry is derived from a study of blood T cell repertoires in COVID-19. Study summary: Specimens from acute and convalescent COVID-19 originated in the United States, Italy and Spain. From T cells, B-cell-depleted T cells, or PBMCs came the material, which was cDNA or gDNA.

Per the study methods: Nucleated cell counts were estimated from reference gene primer amplification. Profiling relied on immunoSEQ multiplex PCR, and the TCRdb table lists in-frame clones only, not all of them. V and J calls plus clone size are reproduced from that table; the DNA served to infer D and trimming. The sample yields tens of thousands of clones, just under 75% seen once. Seattle-derived patients entered the study during active infection and were followed longitudinally. This TCR derives from a woman between 65 and 79 years old with COVID-19, enrolled during active disease. The sequencing input was peripheral blood. The rearrangement links TRBV5-1 to TRBJ2-3; 9 bases line up with TRBD2. The CDR3 nucleotides are TGCGCCAGCAGCTTGGGGACTAGCGGCACAGATACGCAGTATTTT. Protein: CASSLGTSGTDTQYF.